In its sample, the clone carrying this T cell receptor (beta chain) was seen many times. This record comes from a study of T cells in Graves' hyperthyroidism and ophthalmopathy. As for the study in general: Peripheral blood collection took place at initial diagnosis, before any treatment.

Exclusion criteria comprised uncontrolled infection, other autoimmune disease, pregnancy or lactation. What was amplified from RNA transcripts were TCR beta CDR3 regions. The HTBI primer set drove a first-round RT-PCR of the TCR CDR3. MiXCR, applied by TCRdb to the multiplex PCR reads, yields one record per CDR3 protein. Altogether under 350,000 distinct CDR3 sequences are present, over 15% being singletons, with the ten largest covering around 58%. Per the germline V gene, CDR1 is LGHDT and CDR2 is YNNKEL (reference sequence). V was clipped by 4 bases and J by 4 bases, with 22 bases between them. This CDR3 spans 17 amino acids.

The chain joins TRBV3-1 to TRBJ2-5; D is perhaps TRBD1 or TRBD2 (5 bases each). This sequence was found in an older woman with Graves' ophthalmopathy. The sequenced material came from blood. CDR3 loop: CASSPGTSRGWVETQYF. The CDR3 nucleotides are TGTGCCAGCAGCCCCGGGACCTCGAGGGGTTGGGTAGAGACCCAGTACTTC.